The following is a T cell receptor beta chain sequence with its context. Its antigen is unknown. PCR employed 60 Vbeta and 13 Jbeta primers. Only in-frame clones appear in the TCRdb table, and some are missing; sequencing was by immunoSEQ multiplex PCR. The sample holds over 150,000 clones, 75% to 90% seen once. Germline CDR1 is SGDLS and CDR2 is YYNGEE. V was pared by 0 bases and J by 2 bases, with 7 bases of the junction left unmatched. The CDR3 consists of 18 residues. This entry comes from a study of cytomegalovirus exposure and HLA in healthy donors. Study-wide results and caveats: Most TCR sequences were seen very rarely across donors, but some public TCRs occurred in many. There were about 160 TCR beta chains listed as cytomegalovirus-associated.

The sequencing input was PBMCs. The V and J genes are TRBV9 and TRBJ2-1, with 11 positions matching TRBD2. This clonotype was obtained from a man aged 25 to 45 in good health and CMV-seronegative. CDR3 loop: CASSVVASGGPPYNEQFF. In nucleotides, the CDR3 is TGTGCCAGCAGCGTAGTGGCTAGCGGGGGGCCCCCCTACAATGAGCAGTTCTTC.